A single sample is the source of the 7 T cell receptor beta chains below, sequenced in a study of blood T cells in healthy people across ages. A second PCR, run for roughly 7 to 12 cycles, used a sample-barcoded 5' primer plus a J-beta primer mix. TCRdb called the 5' RACE reads again in MiXCR, with one record for every CDR3 protein. Altogether approximately 810,000 distinct CDR3 sequences are present, 29% being singletons, with the ten largest covering 15% to 20%. Sequences were obtained from blood. Source of these receptors: a woman of 80 years or more in good health.

This clonotype has ten or more counts. This rearrangement joins TRBV10-3 to TRBJ2-3; 9 bases map to TRBD2. This CDR3 has 14 residues. Unmatched junction bases numbered 5, after V lost 8 bases and J lost 2 bases. Germline V gives CDR1 ENHRY, CDR2 SYGVKD. For the CDR3, the DNA is TGTGCCATCTCCCCTAGCGGGGCCACAGATACGCAGTATTTT. Amino acids: CAISPSGATDTQYF.

The chain carries TRBV6-6 and TRBJ2-6, with TRBD2 matching 7 bases. V was clipped by 10 bases and J by 0 bases; unmatched bases: 9. The CDR3 loop spans 16 amino acids. CDR1 is MNHNY, CDR2 SVGAGI, per germline (reference sequence). The CDR3, as DNA: TGTGCCACCAAATCGGGACTACTCTCTGGGGCCAACGTCCTGACTTTC. This gives the protein CATKSGLLSGANVLTF.

The chain carries TRBV7-2 and TRBJ2-2, with D perhaps matching TRBD1 (6 bases). CDR1 and CDR2 (germline): SGHTA, FQGNSA. The CDR3 is 13 residues long. The germline V and J ends were trimmed by 2 bases and 7 bases, with 8 bases remaining between them. CDR3 amino acids: CASSLKGVGELFF. In nucleotides, the CDR3 is TGTGCCAGCAGCTTAAAGGGGGTCGGGGAGCTGTTTTTT.

This clonotype has more than one count but fewer than ten. The chain carries TRBV18 and TRBJ2-1, with a tentative D call TRBD2 (5 bases). The CDR3 spans 15 residues. Trimming cost V 3 bases and J 8 bases, with 17 bases left between them. Germline values: CDR1 KGHSH, CDR2 LQKENI. The CDR3 nucleotides are TGTGCCAGCTCACCGGGCGGGCCGCGGAAGGATGAGCAGTTCTTC. Translated: CASSPGGPRKDEQFF.

This clonotype was seen only a few times. A much bigger clone sits one base away, suggesting this may be a read error. This chain joins TRBV5-1 and TRBJ2-5; D is unclear. CDR1 SGHRS and CDR2 YFSETQ come from the germline V gene. The length of the CDR3 is 16 residues. The CDR3 nucleotides are TGCGCCAGCAGCTTGGTTGGTCAGGCCAGGCAAGAGACCCGGTACTTC. Translating gives CASSLVGQARQETRYF.

Many counts were recorded for this clonotype. V usage is TRBV20-1 and J usage is TRBJ1-2; possible D gene TRBD1, 5 bases. CDR3 length: 16 amino acids. Germline values: CDR1 DFQATT, CDR2 SNEGSKA (reference sequence). Trimming pared 1 base from V and 1 base from J, leaving 16 bases between. CDR3 bases: TGCAGTGCTAGAGGCCAGGGTAGGAGGGGTAACTATGGCTACACCTTC. It yields the protein CSARGQGRRGNYGYTF.

This clonotype appeared many times. The J gene is TRBJ1-5, the V gene TRBV7-2, with TRBD1 identical over 7 bases. The CDR3 is 14 residues long. Unmatched junction bases numbered 3, after V lost 1 base and J lost 6 bases. From germline, CDR1 is SGHTA and CDR2 FQGNSA. CDR3: CASSLVRGAQPQHF. The CDR3, as DNA: TGTGCCAGCAGCTTAGTCAGGGGGGCTCAGCCCCAGCATTTT.